Each of the 5 T cell receptor beta chains below was sequenced from the same sample in a study of control samples from healthy donors and cancer patients. The data were produced by immunoSEQ multiplex PCR, yet TCRdb's version contains in-frame clones alone and is incomplete. The data show about 75,000 clones, roughly 92% seen once. Sequences were obtained from blood. The receptors stem from a woman aged 35 to 49 in good health.

The chain joins TRBV7-3 to TRBJ1-1; D may be TRBD1 (5 bases). Germline V gives CDR1 SGHTA, CDR2 FQGTGA. The CDR3 is made up of 12 amino acids. V lost 0 bases, J lost 7 bases, and 6 bases lay in between. The CDR3 nucleotides are TGTGCCAGCAGCTTAACGGGGGGTGAAGCTTTCTTT. It translates to CASSLTGGEAFF. The full variable domain, completed using reference TRBV7-3 and TRBJ1-1, is GAGVSQTPSNKVTEKGKYVELRCDPISGHTALYWYRQSLGQGPEFLIYFQGTGAADDSGLPNDRFFAVRPEGSVSTLKIQRTERGDSAVYLCASSLTGGEAFFGQGTRLTVV.

This clone appeared once. V usage is TRBV6-1 and J usage is TRBJ1-1; 7 bases align to TRBD1. J gave up 4 bases and V 2 bases, and 4 bases lay outside the gene matches. The length of the CDR3 is 14 residues. Per germline, CDR1 MNHNS and CDR2 SASEGT. The CDR3 nucleotides read TGTGCCAGCAGTGAACCGGCAGGGGGCACTGAAGCTTTCTTT. It yields the protein CASSEPAGGTEAFF.

V gene TRBV6-6 combines with J gene TRBJ1-2; the D gene is possibly TRBD1 (5 bases). In germline, CDR1 is MNHNY, CDR2 SVGAGI (reference sequence). The V gene lost 5 bases and the J gene lost 0 bases, with 13 bases spanning the gap. The CDR3 runs to 15 residues. The CDR3 sequence: CASSTQEPPNYGYTF. The CDR3 DNA is TGTGCCAGCAGTACACAGGAGCCTCCTAACTATGGCTACACCTTC.

This sequence joins TRBV19 and TRBJ1-2; D may be TRBD1 (6 bases). Germline V gene data show CDR1 as LNHDA and CDR2 as SQIVND (reference sequence). Trimming took off 5 bases at V and 8 bases at J, with 24 bases between the two ends. The CDR3 has 16 residues. CDR3 sequence (DNA): TGTGCCAGTAGTCACCCCGTGGGACGGCTAACAGGGGGCTACACCTTC. Translated, it gives CASSHPVGRLTGGYTF.

The chain couples TRBV5-1 to TRBJ2-2, with D unresolved. The CDR3 loop spans 16 amino acids. The V end lost 0 bases, the J end lost 3 bases, and 12 bases lay between the germline ends. Germline-derived CDR1 and CDR2 are SGHRS and YFSETQ. The CDR3 is CASSLGIGGYTGELFF. The CDR3 DNA reads TGCGCCAGCAGCTTGGGAATCGGCGGATACACCGGGGAGCTGTTTTTT.